This record concerns one T cell receptor beta chain sequence. Its antigen is undetermined. A multiplex PCR was run with 60 Vbeta primers and 13 Jbeta primers. Original handling: A later analysis counted 70 million to 85 million unique TCR beta chains, around 10 million shared. Sequencing was performed with immunoSEQ multiplex PCR; in TCRdb, only in-frame clones are kept and a portion is missing. V and J calls and clone size come straight from that table; D and trimming were deduced from the DNA. This sample yields more than 80,000 clones, of which 55% to 75% are seen a single time; 2.5% to 3.5% belongs to the top ten. This specimen comes from a study of cytomegalovirus exposure and HLA in healthy donors. About the research overall: There were approximately 80 million unique TCRs (from HLA-typed donors) in an early data release. Study-level findings and limits: It was about 150 TCR beta chains that were listed as cytomegalovirus-associated. Earlier analysis yielded a pattern in which most TCR beta V segments were productive about 90% or about 30% of the time.

The sequence was collected from a man aged 60 to 75 in good health and CMV-seronegative. The sample comprised PBMCs.

The CDR3 bases are TGTGCCAGCAGTTCCCCTGGACAGGGCAATGAGCAGTTCTTC. Protein: CASSSPGQGNEQFF. This chain links TRBV6-5 with TRBJ2-1, with 8 bases that match TRBD1. V was clipped by 4 bases and J by 6 bases; unmatched bases: 5. CDR1 and CDR2 (germline): MNHEY, SVGAGI. The CDR3 extends over 14 amino acids.